This T cell receptor beta chain was sequenced in a study of blood T cell repertoires in COVID-19. This clone was seen once. V shed 5 bases, J shed 11 bases, and the junction held 7 bases outside the gene matches. Germline CDR1 SEHNR, CDR2 FQNEAQ (reference sequence). There are 13 residues in the CDR3. Clones were read by immunoSEQ multiplex PCR, and TCRdb kept only the in-frame ones, dropping some. Of more than 200,000 clones in the sample, over 65% were seen once. The sequence came from a woman aged 70-85 years with active or convalescent COVID-19. This chain links TRBV7-9 with TRBJ1-1, with 11 nucleotides matching TRBD1. Sequences were obtained from peripheral blood. The CDR3 sequence is CASSRTGGERAFF. The DNA for the CDR3 is TGTGCCAGCAGCCGGACAGGGGGCGAGAGGGCTTTCTTT.